Listed here are 10 T cell receptor beta chains from one sample, sequenced in a study of regulatory T cells in long-lasting Graves disease. Time point denoted: newly diagnosed GD, antithyroid drugs for less than 3 months. With RNA extracted from PBMCs as input, the TCR library was made. Arm-PCR of CDR3 regions with iRepertoire HTBI primers generated TCR beta libraries. TCRdb passed the multiplex PCR reads through MiXCR, listing each CDR3 protein once. Of about 370,000 distinct CDR3 sequences in the sample, about 14% were seen once. The input for sequencing was peripheral blood mononuclear cells (PBMCs), taken at new diagnosis, from a patient treated with antithyroid drugs. The receptors come from a female donor with Graves disease.

This clonotype was seen ten or more times. J is TRBJ1-6 and V is TRBV20-1; 7 bases map to TRBD1. The CDR3 extends over 16 amino acids. The ends lost 5 bases at V and 5 bases at J; junction bases unmatched: 12. The V gene's germline CDR1 is DFQATT and CDR2 SNEGSKA (reference sequence). The CDR3 protein is CSAGSLGTVNNSPLHF. CDR3 nucleotides: TGCAGTGCTGGCTCCCTCGGGACAGTTAATAATTCACCCCTCCACTTT.

This clonotype was detected ten times or more. This chain joins TRBV28 and TRBJ2-1, with D possibly TRBD2 on 6 matching bases. From germline, CDR1 is MDHEN and CDR2 SYDVKM. V gave up 7 bases and J gave up 3 bases, with 19 bases separating them. CDR3 length: 16 amino acids. Here the CDR3 reads CASKDSPGLFYNEQFF. Written as DNA, the CDR3 is TGTGCCAGCAAGGATTCCCCGGGACTCTTCTACAATGAGCAGTTCTTC.

This clonotype was recorded at least ten times. This chain uses TRBV20-1 with TRBJ2-7; 9 nucleotides align to TRBD2. V gave up 4 bases and J gave up 5 bases; unmatched junction bases: 6. This CDR3 contains 13 residues. Germline CDR1 DFQATT, CDR2 SNEGSKA (reference sequence). CDR3 in DNA: TGCAGTGCTACAAGCGGGGGGCCAGACGAGCAGTACTTC. This encodes CSATSGGPDEQYF.

This clonotype was observed at least ten times. This chain links TRBV12-3 or TRBV12-4 with TRBJ2-1; D is uncertain. Trimming shortened V by 5 bases and J by 10 bases, and 15 bases separated the two germline ends. CDR3 length: 13 amino acids. CDR3 nucleotide sequence: TGTGCCAGCAGTAACACGCAGGCGCAGGAGCAGTTCTTC. Encoded protein: CASSNTQAQEQFF.

Worth noting for this clonotype: A clone one base away is much larger, so this may be a read error. The chain combines TRBV6-5 with TRBJ2-1, with 11 nucleotides matching TRBD2. From germline, CDR1 is MNHEY and CDR2 SVGAGI. This CDR3 has 17 amino acids. The CDR3 DNA reads TGTCCCAGCAGTTCCCCTAGCGGGAGGAACACCTACAATGAGCAGTTCTTC. It is translated as CPSSSPSGRNTYNEQFF.

The chain uses TRBV3-1 and TRBJ2-1; D possibly corresponds to TRBD2 (5 bases). Germline loops: CDR1 LGHDT, CDR2 YNNKEL (reference sequence). The CDR3 runs to 15 residues. Trimming stripped 4 bases from V and 3 bases from J, with 13 bases between. The DNA for the CDR3 is TGTGCCAGCAGCCCCCAGTTCGGGGACTACAATGAGCAGTTCTTC. Its translation is CASSPQFGDYNEQFF.

With respect to this clonotype: The junction differs from germline at one of its ends, possibly a read error. The genes are TRBV15 and TRBJ1-2; 7 nucleotides line up with TRBD1. Germline values: CDR1 LNHNV, CDR2 YYDKDF (reference sequence). The CDR3 covers 16 residues. The CDR3 sequence is CATSSTGEAIGYSYTF. The CDR3 DNA follows: TGTGCCACCAGCAGTACAGGGGAGGCAATAGGCTATAGCTACACCTTC.

This clonotype was counted a single time. The chain recombines TRBV20-1 with TRBJ2-7, with 7 bases aligning to TRBD1. The CDR3 runs 14 residues. CDR1 DFQATT and CDR2 SNEGSKA come from the germline V gene (reference sequence). V lost 6 bases to trimming and J lost 5 bases; unmatched junction nucleotides: 13. The CDR3 is CSATNRGLLDEQYF. Written as DNA, the CDR3 is TGCAGTGCGACTAACAGGGGCCTCCTGGACGAGCAGTACTTC.

This clonotype came up a few times. The rearrangement uses TRBV10-2 and TRBJ2-7; D might be TRBD2 (6 bases). The CDR3 runs 13 residues. The germline V and J ends were trimmed by 4 bases and 6 bases, with 13 bases remaining between them. CDR1 is WSHSY, CDR2 SAAADI, per germline. The CDR3: CASSAGVRSEQYF. CDR3 DNA: TGCGCCAGCAGTGCGGGAGTCAGAAGCGAGCAGTACTTC.

As regards this clonotype: A read error is possible here, since a much larger clone lies one base away. V is TRBV5-5 and J is TRBJ2-1, with TRBD2 matching 7 bases. The length of the CDR3 is 16 residues. Germline CDR1 SGHKS, CDR2 YYEKEE (reference sequence). The CDR3 reads CASSRPTRAGNNEQLF. CDR3 in DNA: TGTGCCAGCAGCCGTCCGACTAGAGCGGGGAACAATGAGCAGCTCTTC. The full variable domain, completed using reference TRBV5-5 and TRBJ2-1, is DAGVTQSPTHLIKTRGQQVTLRCSPISGHKSVSWYQQVLGQGPQFIFQYYEKEERGRGNFPDRFSARQFPNYSSELNVNALLLGDSALYLCASSRPTRAGNNEQLFGPGTRLTVL.